Listed here are 7 T cell receptor beta chains from one sample, sequenced in a study of OX40 agonist ivuxolimab in advanced cancers. The library came from the immunoSEQ multiplex PCR assay. The clones in this table, taken by TCRdb from immuneACCESS, are in-frame only. Not every clone is retained; where verified, under half of the shortfall comes from an unresolved V gene, and the cause of the rest is unknown. For this sample there are about 69,000 clones; roughly 90% appear just once. Roughly a tenth of the sample comes from the top ten. The sequencing used CD4+ or CD8+ T cells sorted from blood, collected in a trial of the OX40 agonist ivuxolimab. Receptor source: an adult with an advanced solid tumor such as melanoma, head and neck, liver or kidney cancer.

This clone was counted a single time. The gene calls are TRBV27 and TRBJ1-1, with no clear D. Deletions cut 0 bases from V and 4 bases from J, with 12 bases between. Per germline, CDR1 MNHEY and CDR2 SMNVEV (reference sequence). The CDR3 runs to 15 residues. Here the CDR3 reads CASSLSPVRGTEAFF. CDR3 DNA: TGTGCCAGCAGTTTATCCCCCGTGCGGGGCACTGAAGCTTTCTTT.

The genes are TRBV27 and TRBJ1-1; D uncertain. CDR1 MNHEY and CDR2 SMNVEV come from the germline V gene (reference sequence). V was trimmed by 5 bases and J by 0 bases, leaving 16 bases between them. This CDR3 comprises 16 residues. The CDR3: CASSPAQRNMNTEAFF. The DNA of the CDR3 is TGTGCCAGCAGTCCCGCACAGAGAAACATGAACACTGAAGCTTTCTTT.

There are a few counts of this clone. V gene TRBV11-2 combines with J gene TRBJ1-1; D remains unclear. This CDR3 has 14 residues. Between the trimmed V and J ends, which lost 1 base and 1 base, there was a span of 7 bases. The germline CDR1 and CDR2 sequences are SGHAT and FQNNGV. The CDR3, as DNA: TGTGCCAGCAGCTTAGGGAGAGAGAACACTGAAGCTTTCTTT. Protein product: CASSLGRENTEAFF.

The table lists this clone with a count of one. The rearrangement joins TRBV11-2 to TRBJ2-3, with 10 bases that match TRBD1. CDR1 SGHAT and CDR2 FQNNGV come from the germline V gene. The length of the CDR3 is 16 residues. The junction had 4 bases not matched to a gene; V was cut back by 4 bases and J by 0 bases. The CDR3: CASSSRQGASTDTQYF. CDR3 nucleotide sequence: TGTGCCAGCAGCTCCAGACAGGGGGCGAGCACAGATACGCAGTATTTT.

The rearrangement uses TRBV7-3 and TRBJ2-2; D is possibly TRBD2 (5 bases). The CDR3 is made up of 11 amino acids. CDR1 is SGHTA, CDR2 FQGTGA, per germline. With 8 bases removed from V and 7 bases from J, the gap between germline ends came to 8 bases. The CDR3 region is CASSSGGELFF. Written as DNA, the CDR3 is TGTGCCAGCTCAAGCGGCGGGGAGCTGTTTTTT. The whole variable domain, remainder taken from reference TRBV7-3 and TRBJ2-2, is GAGVSQTPSNKVTEKGKYVELRCDPISGHTALYWYRQSLGQGPEFLIYFQGTGAADDSGLPNDRFFAVRPEGSVSTLKIQRTERGDSAVYLCASSSGGELFFGEGSRLTVL.

This clone was observed once. The chain uses TRBV18 and TRBJ2-1; 8 nucleotides agree with TRBD2. Germline assignment: CDR1 KGHSH and CDR2 LQKENI. The CDR3 loop spans 15 amino acids. Trimming took 4 bases from V and 0 from J; bases not matched to a gene: 2. The CDR3 sequence: CASSLSGGSYNEQFF. The CDR3 DNA is TGTGCCAGCTCACTCAGCGGGGGCTCCTACAATGAGCAGTTCTTC.

The V and J genes are TRBV19 and TRBJ1-2; 8 positions match TRBD1. V shed 1 base, J shed 5 bases, and the junction held 6 bases outside the gene matches. The CDR3 totals 15 residues. Germline CDR1 and CDR2: LNHDA and SQIVND (reference sequence). CDR3 nucleotide sequence: TGTGCCAGTAGTATAGCCGGGACAGGAATTTATGGCTACACCTTC. Encoded protein: CASSIAGTGIYGYTF.